Included here is one TCR beta chain sequence, with context. Its antigen is undetermined. Once cultured for 10 to 11 days, the cells underwent separation to obtain CD4+ T cells. As their vaccination, participants received two doses of either BNT162b2 or mRNA-1273. Negative nucleocapsid antibody tests before and after vaccination confirmed no previous SARS-CoV-2 infection. These data are taken from a study of vaccination effects on CD4 cells after COVID-19. Study-wide points: There was marked clonal contraction among infection- and vaccine-induced clones late after vaccination.

Some clones are missing from TCRdb's copy, which holds only in-frame ones; the method was immunoSEQ multiplex PCR. The table has 70,000 or so clones, 65% to 80% seen once. The CDR3 length is 14 residues. Germline assignment: CDR1 MNHEY and CDR2 SVGAGI. Germline trimming cut 7 bases from V and 10 bases from J; bases unmatched to any gene: 12. The source was CD4+ T cells from PBMCs cultured without peptide, collected after COVID-19 vaccination. The chain is built from TRBV6-5 and TRBJ1-4; 7 nucleotides line up with TRBD1. This receptor was taken from a human donor who received a COVID-19 vaccine. CDR3 residues: CASTQGGATRKLFF. The CDR3 DNA reads as TGTGCCAGCACCCAGGGGGGGGCGACCCGAAAACTGTTTTTT.